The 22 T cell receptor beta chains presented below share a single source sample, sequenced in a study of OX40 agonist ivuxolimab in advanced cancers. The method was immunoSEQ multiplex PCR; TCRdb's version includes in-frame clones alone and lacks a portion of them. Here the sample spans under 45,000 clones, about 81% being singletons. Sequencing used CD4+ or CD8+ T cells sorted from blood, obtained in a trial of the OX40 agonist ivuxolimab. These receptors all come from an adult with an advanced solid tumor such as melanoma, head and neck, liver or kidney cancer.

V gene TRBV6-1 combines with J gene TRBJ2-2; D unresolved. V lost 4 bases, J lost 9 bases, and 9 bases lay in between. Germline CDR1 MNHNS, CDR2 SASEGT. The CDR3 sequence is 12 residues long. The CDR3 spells CASSAPLWELFF. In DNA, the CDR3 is TGTGCCAGCAGTGCTCCTTTGTGGGAGCTGTTTTTT.

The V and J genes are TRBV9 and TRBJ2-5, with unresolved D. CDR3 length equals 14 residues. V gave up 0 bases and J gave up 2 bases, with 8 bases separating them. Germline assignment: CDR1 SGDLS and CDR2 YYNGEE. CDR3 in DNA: TGTGCCAGCAGCGTAGGGGTCGGACAAGAGACCCAGTACTTC. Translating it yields CASSVGVGQETQYF.

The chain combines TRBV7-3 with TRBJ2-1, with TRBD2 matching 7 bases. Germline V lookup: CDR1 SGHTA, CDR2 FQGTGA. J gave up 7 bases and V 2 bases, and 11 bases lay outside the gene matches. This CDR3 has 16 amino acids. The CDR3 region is CASSLSGSGEMNEQFF. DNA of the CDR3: TGTGCCAGCAGCTTATCTGGGAGCGGGGAGATGAATGAGCAGTTCTTC. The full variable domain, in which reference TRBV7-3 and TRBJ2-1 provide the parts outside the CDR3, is GAGVSQTPSNKVTEKGKYVELRCDPISGHTALYWYRQSLGQGPEFLIYFQGTGAADDSGLPNDRFFAVRPEGSVSTLKIQRTERGDSAVYLCASSLSGSGEMNEQFFGPGTRLTVL.

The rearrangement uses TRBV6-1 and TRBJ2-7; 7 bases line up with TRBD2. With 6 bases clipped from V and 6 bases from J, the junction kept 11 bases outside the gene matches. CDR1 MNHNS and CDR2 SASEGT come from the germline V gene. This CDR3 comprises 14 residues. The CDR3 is CASSSTGTTAEQYF. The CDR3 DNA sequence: TGTGCCAGCAGCTCCACCGGGACTACGGCCGAGCAGTACTTC.

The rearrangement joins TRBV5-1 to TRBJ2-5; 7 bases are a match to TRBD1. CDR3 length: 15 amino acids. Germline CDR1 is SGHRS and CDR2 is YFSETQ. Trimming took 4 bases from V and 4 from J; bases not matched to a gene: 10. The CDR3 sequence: CASSPGGTTGETQYF. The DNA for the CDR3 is TGCGCCAGCAGCCCAGGGGGAACGACAGGAGAGACCCAGTACTTC.

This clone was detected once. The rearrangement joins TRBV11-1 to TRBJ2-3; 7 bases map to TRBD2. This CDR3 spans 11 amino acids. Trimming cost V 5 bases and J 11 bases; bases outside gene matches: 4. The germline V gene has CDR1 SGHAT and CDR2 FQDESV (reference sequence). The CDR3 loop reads CASSKRDWQYF. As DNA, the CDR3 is TGTGCCAGCAGCAAGCGGGATTGGCAGTATTTT.

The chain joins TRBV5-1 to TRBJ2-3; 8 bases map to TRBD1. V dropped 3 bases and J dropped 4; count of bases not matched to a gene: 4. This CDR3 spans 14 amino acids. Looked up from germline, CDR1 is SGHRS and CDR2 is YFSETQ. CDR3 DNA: TGCGCCAGCAGCTCGGGCAGGGGGCCAGATACGCAGTATTTT. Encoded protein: CASSSGRGPDTQYF.

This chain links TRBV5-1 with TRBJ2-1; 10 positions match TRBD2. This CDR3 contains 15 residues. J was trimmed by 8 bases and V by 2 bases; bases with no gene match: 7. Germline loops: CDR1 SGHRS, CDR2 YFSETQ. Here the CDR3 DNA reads TGCGCCAGCAGCTTAGCGGGAGGGCCGATTGATGAGCAGTTCTTC. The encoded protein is CASSLAGGPIDEQFF.

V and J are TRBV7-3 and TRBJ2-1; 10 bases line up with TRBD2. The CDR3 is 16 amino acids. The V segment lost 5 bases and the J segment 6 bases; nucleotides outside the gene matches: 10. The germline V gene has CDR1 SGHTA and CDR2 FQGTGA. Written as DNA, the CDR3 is TGTGCCAGCAGCCCTGGAAGCGGGAGGGCGGGCAATGAGCAGTTCTTC. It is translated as CASSPGSGRAGNEQFF.

The CDR3 nucleotides read TGCGCCAGCAGCCAAGAAGGTCGAGACTATGGCTACACCTTC. It encodes CASSQEGRDYGYTF. The chain employs TRBV4-1 and TRBJ1-2, with D unresolved. Trimming removed 0 bases from V and 3 bases from J, with 8 bases in between. CDR1 and CDR2 from the germline V gene are MGHRA and YSYEKL. This CDR3 spans 14 amino acids.

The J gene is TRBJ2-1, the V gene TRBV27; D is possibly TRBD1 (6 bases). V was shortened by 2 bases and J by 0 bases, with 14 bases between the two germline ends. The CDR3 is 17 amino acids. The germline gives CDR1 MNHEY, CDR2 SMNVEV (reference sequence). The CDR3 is CASSLRGTGSSYNEQFF. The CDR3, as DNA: TGTGCCAGCAGTTTAAGGGGAACAGGGAGCTCCTACAATGAGCAGTTCTTC.

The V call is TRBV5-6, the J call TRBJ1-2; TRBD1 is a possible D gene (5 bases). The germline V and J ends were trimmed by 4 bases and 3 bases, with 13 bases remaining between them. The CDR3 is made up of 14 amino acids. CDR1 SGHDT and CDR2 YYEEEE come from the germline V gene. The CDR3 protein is CASSRSSRDYGYTF. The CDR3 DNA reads TGTGCCAGCAGCCGAAGTAGCAGGGACTATGGCTACACCTTC.

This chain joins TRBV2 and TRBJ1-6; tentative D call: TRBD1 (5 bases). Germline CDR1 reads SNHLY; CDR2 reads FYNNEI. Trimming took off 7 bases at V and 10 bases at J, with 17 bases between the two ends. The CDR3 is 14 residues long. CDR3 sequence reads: CASTREAGGSPLHF. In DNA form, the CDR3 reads TGTGCCAGCACCAGGGAGGCTGGCGGGTCACCCCTCCACTTT.

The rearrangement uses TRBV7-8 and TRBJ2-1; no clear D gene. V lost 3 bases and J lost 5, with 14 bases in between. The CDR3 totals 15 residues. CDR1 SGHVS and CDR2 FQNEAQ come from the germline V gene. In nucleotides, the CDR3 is TGTGCCAGCAGCTTCTTTGACGGTGGGCACAATGAGCAGTTCTTC. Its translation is CASSFFDGGHNEQFF.

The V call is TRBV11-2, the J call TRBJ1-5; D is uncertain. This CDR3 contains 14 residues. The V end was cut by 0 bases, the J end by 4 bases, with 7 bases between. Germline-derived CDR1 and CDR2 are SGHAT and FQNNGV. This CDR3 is CASSLEGSNQPQHF. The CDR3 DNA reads TGTGCCAGCAGCTTAGAGGGCAGTAATCAGCCCCAGCATTTT.

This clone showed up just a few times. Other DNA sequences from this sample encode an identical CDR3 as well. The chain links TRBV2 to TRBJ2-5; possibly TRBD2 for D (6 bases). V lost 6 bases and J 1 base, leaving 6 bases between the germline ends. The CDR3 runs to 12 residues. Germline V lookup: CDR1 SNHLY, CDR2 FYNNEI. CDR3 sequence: CASRRGQETQYF. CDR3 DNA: TGTGCCAGCAGGCGGGGCCAAGAGACCCAGTACTTC. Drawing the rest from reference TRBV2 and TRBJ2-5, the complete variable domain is EPEVTQTPSHQVTQMGQEVILRCVPISNHLYFYWYRQILGQKVEFLVSFYNNEISEKSEIFDDQFSVERPDGSNFTLKIRSTKLEDSAMYFCASRRGQETQYFGPGTRLLVL.

This CDR3 is CSVDGQGYEQYF. CDR3 coding DNA: TGCAGCGTTGACGGACAGGGATACGAGCAGTACTTC. The V and J genes are TRBV29-1 and TRBJ2-7; TRBD1 matches at 8 bases. This CDR3 is 12 amino acids long. J was trimmed by 4 bases and V by 3 bases; bases with no gene match: 2. Germline lookup yields CDR1 SQVTM and CDR2 ANQGSEA.

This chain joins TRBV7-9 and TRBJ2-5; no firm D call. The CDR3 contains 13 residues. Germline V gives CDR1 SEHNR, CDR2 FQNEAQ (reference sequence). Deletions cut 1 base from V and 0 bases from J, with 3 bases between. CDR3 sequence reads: CASSLDNQETQYF. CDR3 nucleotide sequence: TGTGCCAGCAGCTTAGACAACCAAGAGACCCAGTACTTC.

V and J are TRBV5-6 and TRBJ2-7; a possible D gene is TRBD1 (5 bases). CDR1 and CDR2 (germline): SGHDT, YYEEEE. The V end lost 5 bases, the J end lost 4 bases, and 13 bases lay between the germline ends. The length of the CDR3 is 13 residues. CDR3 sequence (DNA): TGTGCCAGCAGAGGGCAGGGCTTGTACGAGCAGTACGTC. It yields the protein CASRGQGLYEQYV.

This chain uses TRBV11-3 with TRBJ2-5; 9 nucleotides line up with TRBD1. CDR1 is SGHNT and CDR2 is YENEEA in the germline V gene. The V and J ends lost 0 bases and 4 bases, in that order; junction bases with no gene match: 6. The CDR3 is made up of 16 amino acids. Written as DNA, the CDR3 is TGTGCCAGCAGCTTAGAAGGGACAGGGTATTTAGAGACCCAGTACTTC. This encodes CASSLEGTGYLETQYF.

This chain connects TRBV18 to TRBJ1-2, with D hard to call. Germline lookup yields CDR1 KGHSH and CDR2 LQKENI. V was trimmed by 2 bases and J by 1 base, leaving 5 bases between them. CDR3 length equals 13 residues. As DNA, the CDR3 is TGTGCCAGCTCACCAACGGTTAACTATGGCTACACCTTC. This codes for CASSPTVNYGYTF.

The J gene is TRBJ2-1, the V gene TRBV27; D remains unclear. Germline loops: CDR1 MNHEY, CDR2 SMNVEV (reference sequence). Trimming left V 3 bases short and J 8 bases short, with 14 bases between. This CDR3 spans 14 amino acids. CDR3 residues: CASSFGLGGDEQFF. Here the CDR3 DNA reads TGTGCCAGCAGTTTCGGGTTAGGTGGCGATGAGCAGTTCTTC.